What follows is one T cell receptor beta chain and its context. V shed 3 bases and J 9 bases; nucleotides not matched to a gene: 12. Germline V gene data show CDR1 as MDHEN and CDR2 as SYDVKM. The CDR3 spans 17 residues. Method: immunoSEQ multiplex PCR; TCRdb's copy keeps in-frame clones and lacks some. The repertoire holds 45,000 to 65,000 clones, with 93% as singletons. These data come from a study of cytomegalovirus exposure and HLA in healthy donors. The chain combines TRBV28 with TRBJ1-6; 9 nucleotides match TRBD1. The specimen sequenced was PBMCs. The source of this sequence is a woman between 18 and 30 years old in good health and CMV-seropositive. The CDR3 DNA reads TGTGCCAGCAGTTTCCACAAACAGGGGGCAATGAGTTCACCCCTCCACTTT. It yields the protein CASSFHKQGAMSSPLHF. The full variable domain, in which reference TRBV28 and TRBJ1-6 provide the parts outside the CDR3, is DVKVTQSSRYLVKRTGEKVFLECVQDMDHENMFWYRQDPGLGLRLIYFSYDVKMKEKGDIPEGYSVSREKKERFSLILESASTNQTSMYLCASSFHKQGAMSSPLHFGNGTRLTVT.